This T cell receptor (beta chain) was found in a study of T cell responses to AZD1222 COVID-19 vaccine. Study outcomes and limitations: Clonal diversity may have been underestimated in mostly white British donors.

Of note for this clone: No antigen is known for it.

Clones were sequenced by immunoSEQ multiplex PCR, and TCRdb holds only the in-frame ones, with some missing. The repertoire consists of some 54,000 clones, with 70% to 90% occurring once and the leading ten covering roughly 3.9%. The V gene's germline CDR1 is SNHLY and CDR2 FYNNEI. The CDR3 extends over 13 amino acids. Trimming cost V 6 bases and J 5 bases, with 11 bases left between them. The TCR originated in an adult in good health. The material was peripheral blood, obtained on day 0 of AZD1222 vaccination. The chain carries TRBV2 and TRBJ1-5; D is possibly TRBD1 (5 bases). CDR3 coding DNA: TGTGCCAGCAGGGCCGACAGCTATCAGCCCCAGCATTTT. This encodes CASRADSYQPQHF.